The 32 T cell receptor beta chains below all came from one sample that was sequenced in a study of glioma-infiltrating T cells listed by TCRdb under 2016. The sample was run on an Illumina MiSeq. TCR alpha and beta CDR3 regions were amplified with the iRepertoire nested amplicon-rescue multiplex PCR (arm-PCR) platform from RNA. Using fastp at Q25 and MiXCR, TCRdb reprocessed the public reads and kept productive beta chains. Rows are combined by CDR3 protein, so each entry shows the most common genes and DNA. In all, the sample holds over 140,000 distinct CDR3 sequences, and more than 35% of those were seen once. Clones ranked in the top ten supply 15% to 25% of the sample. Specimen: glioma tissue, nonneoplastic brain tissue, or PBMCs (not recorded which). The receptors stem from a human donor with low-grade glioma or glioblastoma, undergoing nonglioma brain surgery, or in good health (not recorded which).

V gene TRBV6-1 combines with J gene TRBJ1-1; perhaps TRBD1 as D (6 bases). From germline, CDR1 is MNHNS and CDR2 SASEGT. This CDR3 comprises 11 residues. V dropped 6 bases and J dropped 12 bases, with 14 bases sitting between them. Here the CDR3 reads CASSSGTRTFF. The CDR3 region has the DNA TGTGCCAGCAGCTCCGGGACACGAACTTTCTTT.

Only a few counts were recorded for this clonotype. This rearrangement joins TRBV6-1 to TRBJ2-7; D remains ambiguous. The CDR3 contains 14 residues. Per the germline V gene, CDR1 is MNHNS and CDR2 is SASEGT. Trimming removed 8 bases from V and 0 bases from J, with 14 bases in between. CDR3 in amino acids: CASQPRTFSYEQYF. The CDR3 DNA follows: TGTGCCAGCCAGCCAAGGACCTTCTCCTACGAGCAGTACTTC.

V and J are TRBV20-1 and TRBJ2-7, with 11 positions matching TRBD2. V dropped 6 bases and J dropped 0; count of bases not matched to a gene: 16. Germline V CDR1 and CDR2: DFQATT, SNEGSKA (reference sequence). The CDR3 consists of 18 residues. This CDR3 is CSATAGGLAGGSSYEQYF. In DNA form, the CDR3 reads TGCAGTGCCACCGCCGGAGGGCTAGCGGGGGGTAGCTCCTACGAGCAGTACTTC.

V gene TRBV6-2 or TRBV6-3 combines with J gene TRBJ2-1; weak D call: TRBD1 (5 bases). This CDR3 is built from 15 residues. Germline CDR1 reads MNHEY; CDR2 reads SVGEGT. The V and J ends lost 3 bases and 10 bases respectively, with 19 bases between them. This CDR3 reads CASSYAVIQGSEQFF. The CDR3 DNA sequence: TGTGCCAGCAGTTATGCCGTTATCCAGGGTAGCGAGCAGTTCTTC.

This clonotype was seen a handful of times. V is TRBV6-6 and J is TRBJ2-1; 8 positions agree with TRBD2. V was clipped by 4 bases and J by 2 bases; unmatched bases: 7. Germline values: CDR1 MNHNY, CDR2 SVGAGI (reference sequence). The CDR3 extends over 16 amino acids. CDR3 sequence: CASSSGTSPAYNEQFF. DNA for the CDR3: TGTGCCAGCAGTTCCGGGACTAGTCCCGCCTACAATGAGCAGTTCTTC.

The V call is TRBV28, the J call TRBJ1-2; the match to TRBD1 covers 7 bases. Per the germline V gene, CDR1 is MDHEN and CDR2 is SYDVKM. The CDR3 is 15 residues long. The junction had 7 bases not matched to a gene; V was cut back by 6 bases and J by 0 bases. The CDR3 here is CASRIRGTANYGYTF. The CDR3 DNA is TGTGCCAGCAGAATCAGAGGGACAGCTAACTATGGCTACACCTTC.

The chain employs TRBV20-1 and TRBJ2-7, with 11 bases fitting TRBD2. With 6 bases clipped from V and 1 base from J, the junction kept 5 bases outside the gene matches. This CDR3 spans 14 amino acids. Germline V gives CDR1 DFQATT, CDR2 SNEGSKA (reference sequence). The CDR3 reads CSAVSGRGSYEQYF. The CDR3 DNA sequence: TGCAGTGCAGTTAGCGGGAGGGGATCCTACGAGCAGTACTTC.

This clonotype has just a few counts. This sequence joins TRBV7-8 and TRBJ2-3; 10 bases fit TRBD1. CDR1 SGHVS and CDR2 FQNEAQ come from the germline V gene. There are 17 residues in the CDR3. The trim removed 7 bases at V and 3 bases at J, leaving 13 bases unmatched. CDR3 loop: CASNPLLTGGRTDTQYF. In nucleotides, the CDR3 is TGTGCCAGCAACCCTCTCCTGACAGGGGGCAGAACAGATACGCAGTATTTT.

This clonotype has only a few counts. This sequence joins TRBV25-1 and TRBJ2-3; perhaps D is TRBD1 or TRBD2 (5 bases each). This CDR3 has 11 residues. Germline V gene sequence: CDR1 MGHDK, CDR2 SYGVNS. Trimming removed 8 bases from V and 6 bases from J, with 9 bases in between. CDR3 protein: CASAWGDTQYF. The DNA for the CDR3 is TGTGCCAGCGCTTGGGGGGATACGCAGTATTTT.

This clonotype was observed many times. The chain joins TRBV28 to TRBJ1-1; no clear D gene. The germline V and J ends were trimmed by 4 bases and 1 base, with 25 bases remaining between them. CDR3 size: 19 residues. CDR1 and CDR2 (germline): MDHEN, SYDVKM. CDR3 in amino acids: CASSSLRRAGRLKNTEAFF. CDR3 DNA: TGTGCCAGCAGTTCCCTGAGGAGGGCCGGGAGGTTGAAGAACACTGAAGCTTTCTTT.

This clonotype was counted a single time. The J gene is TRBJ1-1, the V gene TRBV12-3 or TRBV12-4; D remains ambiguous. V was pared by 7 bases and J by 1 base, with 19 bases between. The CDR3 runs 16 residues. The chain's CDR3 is CASTPYGEPSNTEAFF. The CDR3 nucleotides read TGTGCCAGCACCCCTTATGGAGAGCCATCGAACACTGAAGCTTTCTTT.

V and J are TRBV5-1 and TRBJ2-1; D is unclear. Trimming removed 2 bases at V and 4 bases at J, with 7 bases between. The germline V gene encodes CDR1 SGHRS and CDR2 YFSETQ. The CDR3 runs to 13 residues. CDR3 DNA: TGCGCCAGCAGCTTTAGCAGGTACAATGAGCAGTTCTTC. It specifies CASSFSRYNEQFF.

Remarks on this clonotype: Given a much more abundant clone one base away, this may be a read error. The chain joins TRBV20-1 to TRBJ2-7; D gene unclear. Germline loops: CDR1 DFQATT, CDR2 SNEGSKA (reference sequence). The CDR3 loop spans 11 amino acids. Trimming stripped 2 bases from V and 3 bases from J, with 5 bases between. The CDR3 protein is CSARQVYEQYF. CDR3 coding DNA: TGCAGTGCTAGACAGGTCTACGAGCAGTACTTC.

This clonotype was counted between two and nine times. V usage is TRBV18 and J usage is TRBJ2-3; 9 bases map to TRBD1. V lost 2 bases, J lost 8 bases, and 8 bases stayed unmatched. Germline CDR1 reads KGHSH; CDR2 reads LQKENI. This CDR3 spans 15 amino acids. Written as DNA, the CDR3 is TGTGCCAGCTCACCAAGGGACAGGGACGTGGTTACGCAGTATTTT. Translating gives CASSPRDRDVVTQYF. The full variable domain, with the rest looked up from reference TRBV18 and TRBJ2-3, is NAGVMQNPRHLVRRRGQEARLRCSPMKGHSHVYWYRQLPEEGLKFMVYLQKENIIDESGMPKERFSAEFPKEGPSILRIQQVVRGDSAAYFCASSPRDRDVVTQYFGPGTRLTVL.

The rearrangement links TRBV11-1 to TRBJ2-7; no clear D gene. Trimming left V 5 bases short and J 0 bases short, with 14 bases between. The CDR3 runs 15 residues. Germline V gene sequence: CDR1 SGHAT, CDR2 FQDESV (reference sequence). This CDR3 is CASSQTTTNSYEQYF. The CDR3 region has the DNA TGTGCCAGCAGCCAAACGACGACCAACTCCTACGAGCAGTACTTC. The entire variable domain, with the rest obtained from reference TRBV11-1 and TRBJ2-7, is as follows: EAEVAQSPRYKITEKSQAVAFWCDPISGHATLYWYRQILGQGPELLVQFQDESVVDDSQLPKDRFSAERLKGVDSTLKIQPAELGDSAMYLCASSQTTTNSYEQYFGPGTRLTVT.

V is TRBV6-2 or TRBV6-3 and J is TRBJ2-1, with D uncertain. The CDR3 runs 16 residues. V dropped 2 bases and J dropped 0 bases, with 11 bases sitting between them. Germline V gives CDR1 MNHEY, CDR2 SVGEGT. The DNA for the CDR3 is TGTGCCAGCAGTTACAGACCTAATCCCTCCTACAATGAGCAGTTCTTC. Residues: CASSYRPNPSYNEQFF.

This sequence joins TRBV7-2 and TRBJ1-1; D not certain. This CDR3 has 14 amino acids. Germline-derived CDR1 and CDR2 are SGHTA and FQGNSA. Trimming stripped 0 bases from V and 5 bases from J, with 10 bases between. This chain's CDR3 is CASSLAAEDTEAFF. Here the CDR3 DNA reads TGTGCCAGCAGCTTAGCGGCTGAGGATACTGAAGCTTTCTTT. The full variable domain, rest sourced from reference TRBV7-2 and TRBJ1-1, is GAGVSQSPSNKVTEKGKDVELRCDPISGHTALYWYRQSLGQGLEFLIYFQGNSAPDKSGLPSDRFSAERTGGSVSTLTIQRTQQEDSAVYLCASSLAAEDTEAFFGQGTRLTVV.

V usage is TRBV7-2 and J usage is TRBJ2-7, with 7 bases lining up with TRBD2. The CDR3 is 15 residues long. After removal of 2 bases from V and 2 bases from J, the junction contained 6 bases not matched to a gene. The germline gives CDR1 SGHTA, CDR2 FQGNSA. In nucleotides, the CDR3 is TGTGCCAGCAGCTTATCTAGCGGAACTCCCTACGAGCAGTACTTC. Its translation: CASSLSSGTPYEQYF.

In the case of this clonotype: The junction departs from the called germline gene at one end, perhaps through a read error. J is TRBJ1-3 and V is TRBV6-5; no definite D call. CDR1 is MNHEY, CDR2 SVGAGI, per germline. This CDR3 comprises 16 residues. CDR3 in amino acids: CASGYSSGISGNTIYF. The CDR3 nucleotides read TGTGCCAGCGGTTACTCCTCAGGCATCTCTGGAAACACCATATATTTT.

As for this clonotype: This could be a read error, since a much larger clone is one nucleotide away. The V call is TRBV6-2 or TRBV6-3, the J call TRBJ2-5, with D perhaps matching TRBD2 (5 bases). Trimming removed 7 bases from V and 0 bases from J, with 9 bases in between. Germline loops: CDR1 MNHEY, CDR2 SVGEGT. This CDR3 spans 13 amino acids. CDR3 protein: CASIRRYQETQYF. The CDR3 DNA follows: TGTGCCAGCATCCGGAGGTACCAAGAGACCCAGTACTTC.

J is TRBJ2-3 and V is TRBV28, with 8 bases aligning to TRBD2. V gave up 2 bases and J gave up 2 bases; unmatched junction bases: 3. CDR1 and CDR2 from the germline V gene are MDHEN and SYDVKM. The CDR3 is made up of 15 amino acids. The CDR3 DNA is TGTGCCAGCAGTTTAGGGACTAGATTCACAGATACGCAGTATTTT. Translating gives CASSLGTRFTDTQYF.

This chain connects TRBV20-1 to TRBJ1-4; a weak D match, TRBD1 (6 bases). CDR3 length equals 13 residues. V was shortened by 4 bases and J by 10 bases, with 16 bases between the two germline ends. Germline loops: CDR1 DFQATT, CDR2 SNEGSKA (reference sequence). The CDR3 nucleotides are TGCAGTGCTACGGAGGGGGAAGGGGTAAAACTGTTTTTT. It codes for CSATEGEGVKLFF.

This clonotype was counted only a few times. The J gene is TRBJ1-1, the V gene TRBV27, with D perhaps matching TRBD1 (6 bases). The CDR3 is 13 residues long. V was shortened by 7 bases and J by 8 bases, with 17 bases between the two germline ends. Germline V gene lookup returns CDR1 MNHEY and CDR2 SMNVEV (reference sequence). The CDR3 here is CASKDSLVAEAFF. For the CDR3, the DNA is TGTGCCAGCAAGGACAGTCTGGTGGCGGAAGCTTTCTTT.

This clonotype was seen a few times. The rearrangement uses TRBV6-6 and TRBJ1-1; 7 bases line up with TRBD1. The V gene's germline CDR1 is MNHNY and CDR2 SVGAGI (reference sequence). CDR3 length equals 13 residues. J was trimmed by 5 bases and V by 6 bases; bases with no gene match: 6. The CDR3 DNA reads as TGTGCCAGCAGCGAGGGGGCGCAGACTGAAGCTTTCTTT. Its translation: CASSEGAQTEAFF.

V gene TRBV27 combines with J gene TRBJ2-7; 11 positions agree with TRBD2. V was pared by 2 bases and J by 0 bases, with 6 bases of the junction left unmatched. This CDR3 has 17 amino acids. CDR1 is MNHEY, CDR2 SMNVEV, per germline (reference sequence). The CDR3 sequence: CASSLTASGRYSYEQYF. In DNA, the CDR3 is TGTGCCAGCAGTTTAACGGCTAGCGGGAGGTACTCCTACGAGCAGTACTTC.

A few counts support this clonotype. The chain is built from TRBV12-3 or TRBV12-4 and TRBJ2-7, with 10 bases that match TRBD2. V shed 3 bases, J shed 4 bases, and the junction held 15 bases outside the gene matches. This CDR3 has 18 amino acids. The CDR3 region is CASSFTGTSAREVYEQYF. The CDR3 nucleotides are TGTGCCAGCAGTTTTACCGGGACTAGCGCCAGAGAAGTATACGAGCAGTACTTC.

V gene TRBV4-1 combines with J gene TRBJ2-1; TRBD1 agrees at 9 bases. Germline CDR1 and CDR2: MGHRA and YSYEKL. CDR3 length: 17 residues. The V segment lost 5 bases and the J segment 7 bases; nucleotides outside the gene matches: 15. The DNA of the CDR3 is TGCGCCAGCAGCTTGGTTTCCGGGACAGGGTTCAGGAATGAGCAGTTCTTC. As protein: CASSLVSGTGFRNEQFF.

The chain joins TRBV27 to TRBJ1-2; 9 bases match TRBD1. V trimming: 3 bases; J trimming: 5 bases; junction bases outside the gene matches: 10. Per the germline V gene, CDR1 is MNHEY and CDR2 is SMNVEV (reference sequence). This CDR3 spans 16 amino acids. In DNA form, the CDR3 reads TGTGCCAGCAGTTTGTCACAGGGGGCAAGCGCGTATGGCTACACCTTC. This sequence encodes CASSLSQGASAYGYTF.

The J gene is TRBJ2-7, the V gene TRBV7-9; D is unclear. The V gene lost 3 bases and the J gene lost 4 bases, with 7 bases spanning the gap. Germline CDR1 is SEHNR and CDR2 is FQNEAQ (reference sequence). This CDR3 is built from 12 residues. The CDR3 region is CASSLSFYEQYF. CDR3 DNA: TGTGCCAGCAGCTTGAGTTTTTACGAGCAGTACTTC.

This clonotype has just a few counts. CDR3 protein: CASSRDETQYF. The CDR3 bases are TGTGCCAGCAGCCGAGATGAGACCCAGTACTTC. The rearrangement links TRBV3-1 to TRBJ2-5; D not certain. The CDR3 covers 11 residues. The germline V gene has CDR1 LGHDT and CDR2 YNNKEL (reference sequence). V was trimmed by 4 bases and J by 5 bases, leaving 5 bases between them.

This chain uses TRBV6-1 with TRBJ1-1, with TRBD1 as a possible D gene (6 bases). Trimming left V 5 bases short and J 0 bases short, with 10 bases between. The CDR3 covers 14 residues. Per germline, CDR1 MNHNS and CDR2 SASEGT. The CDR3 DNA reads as TGTGCCAGCAGTTTGGACAGACTGAACACTGAAGCTTTCTTT. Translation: CASSLDRLNTEAFF.

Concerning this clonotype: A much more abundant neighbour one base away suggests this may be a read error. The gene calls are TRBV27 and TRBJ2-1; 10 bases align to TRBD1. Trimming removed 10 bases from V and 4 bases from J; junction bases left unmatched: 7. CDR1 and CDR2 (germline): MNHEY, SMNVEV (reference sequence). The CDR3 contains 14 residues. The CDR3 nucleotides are TGTGCCACCGGCCGGGGACAGGGGTACAATGAGCAGTTCTTC. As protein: CATGRGQGYNEQFF.